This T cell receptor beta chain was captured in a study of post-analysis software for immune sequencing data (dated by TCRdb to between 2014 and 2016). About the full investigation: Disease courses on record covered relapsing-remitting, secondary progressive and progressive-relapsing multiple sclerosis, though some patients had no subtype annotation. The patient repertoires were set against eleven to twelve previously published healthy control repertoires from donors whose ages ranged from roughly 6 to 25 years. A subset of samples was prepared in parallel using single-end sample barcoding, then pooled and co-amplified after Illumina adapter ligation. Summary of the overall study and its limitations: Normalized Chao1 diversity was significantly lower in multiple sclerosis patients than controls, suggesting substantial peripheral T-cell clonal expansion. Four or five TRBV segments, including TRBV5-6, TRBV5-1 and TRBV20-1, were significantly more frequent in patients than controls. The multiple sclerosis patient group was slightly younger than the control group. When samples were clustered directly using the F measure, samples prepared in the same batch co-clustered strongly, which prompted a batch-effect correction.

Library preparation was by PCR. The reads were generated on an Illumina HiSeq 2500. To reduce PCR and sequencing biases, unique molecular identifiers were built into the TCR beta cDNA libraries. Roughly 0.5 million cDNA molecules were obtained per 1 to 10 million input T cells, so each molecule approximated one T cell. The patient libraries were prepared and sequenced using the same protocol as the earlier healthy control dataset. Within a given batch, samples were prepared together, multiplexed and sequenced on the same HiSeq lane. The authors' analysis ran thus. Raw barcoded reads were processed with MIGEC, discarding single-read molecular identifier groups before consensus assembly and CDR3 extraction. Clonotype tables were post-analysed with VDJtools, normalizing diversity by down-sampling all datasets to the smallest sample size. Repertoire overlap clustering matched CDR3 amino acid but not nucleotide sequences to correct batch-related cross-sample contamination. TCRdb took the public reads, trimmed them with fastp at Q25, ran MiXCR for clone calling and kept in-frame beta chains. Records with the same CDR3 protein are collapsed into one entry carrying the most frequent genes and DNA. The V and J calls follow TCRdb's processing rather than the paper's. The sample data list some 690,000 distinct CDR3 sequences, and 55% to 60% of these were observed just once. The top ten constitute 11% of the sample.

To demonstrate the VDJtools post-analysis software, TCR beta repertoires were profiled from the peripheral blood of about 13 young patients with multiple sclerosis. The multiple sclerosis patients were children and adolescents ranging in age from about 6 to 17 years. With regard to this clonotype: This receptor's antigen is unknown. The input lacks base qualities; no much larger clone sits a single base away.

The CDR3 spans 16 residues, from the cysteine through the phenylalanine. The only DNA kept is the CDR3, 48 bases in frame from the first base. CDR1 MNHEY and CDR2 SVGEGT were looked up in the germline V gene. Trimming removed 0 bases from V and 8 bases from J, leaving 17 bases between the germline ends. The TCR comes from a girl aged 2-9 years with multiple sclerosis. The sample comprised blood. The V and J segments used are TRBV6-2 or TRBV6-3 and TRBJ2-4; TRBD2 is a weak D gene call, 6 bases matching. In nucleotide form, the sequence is TGTGCCAGCAGTTACTCGATTCCGGGGGTGGGAGACATTCAGTACTTC. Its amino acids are CASSYSIPGVGDIQYF.